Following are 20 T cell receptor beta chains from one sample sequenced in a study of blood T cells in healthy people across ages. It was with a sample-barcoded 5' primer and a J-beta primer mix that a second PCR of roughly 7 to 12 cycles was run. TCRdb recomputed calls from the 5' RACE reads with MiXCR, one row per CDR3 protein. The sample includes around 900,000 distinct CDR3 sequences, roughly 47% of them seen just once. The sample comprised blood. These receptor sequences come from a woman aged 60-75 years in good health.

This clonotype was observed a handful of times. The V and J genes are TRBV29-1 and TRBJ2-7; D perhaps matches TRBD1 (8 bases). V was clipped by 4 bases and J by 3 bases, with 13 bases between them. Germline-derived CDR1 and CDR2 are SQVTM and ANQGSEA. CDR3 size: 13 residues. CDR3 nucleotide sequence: TGCAGCGTTGTTAACAGGGGGGGCTACGAGCAGTACTTC. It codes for CSVVNRGGYEQYF.

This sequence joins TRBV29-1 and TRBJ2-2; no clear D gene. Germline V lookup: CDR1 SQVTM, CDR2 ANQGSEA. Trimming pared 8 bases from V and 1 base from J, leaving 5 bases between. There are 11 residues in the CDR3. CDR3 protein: CSIWNTGELFF. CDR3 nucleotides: TGCAGCATCTGGAACACCGGGGAGCTGTTTTTT.

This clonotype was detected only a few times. For the CDR3, the DNA is TGCAGCGTTGAAGGCGACGGAAAGTACGAGCAGTACTTC. Its translation: CSVEGDGKYEQYF. This chain joins TRBV29-1 and TRBJ2-7; no reliable D call. This CDR3 comprises 13 residues. CDR1 is SQVTM, CDR2 ANQGSEA, per germline. V lost 1 base and J lost 4, with 11 bases in between.

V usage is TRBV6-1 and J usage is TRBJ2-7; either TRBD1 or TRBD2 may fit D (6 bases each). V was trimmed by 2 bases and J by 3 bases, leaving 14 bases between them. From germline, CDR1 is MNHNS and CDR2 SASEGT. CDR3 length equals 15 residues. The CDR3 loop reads CASSEYGRGGYEQYF. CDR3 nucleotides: TGTGCCAGCAGTGAATATGGCAGGGGAGGCTACGAGCAGTACTTC.

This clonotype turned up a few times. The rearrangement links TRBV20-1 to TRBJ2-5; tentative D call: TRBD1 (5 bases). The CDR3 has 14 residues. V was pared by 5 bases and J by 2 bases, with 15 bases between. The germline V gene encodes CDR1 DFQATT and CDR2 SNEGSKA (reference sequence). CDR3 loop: CSAHRPGPQETQYF. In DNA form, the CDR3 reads TGCAGTGCTCACAGGCCAGGGCCACAAGAGACCCAGTACTTC.

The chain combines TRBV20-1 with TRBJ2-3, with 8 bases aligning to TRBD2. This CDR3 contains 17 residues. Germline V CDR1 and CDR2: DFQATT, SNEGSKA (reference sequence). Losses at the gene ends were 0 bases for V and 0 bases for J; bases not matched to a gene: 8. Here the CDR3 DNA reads TGCAGTGCTAGAGATCTCCACGGGAGGGGGAGCACAGATACGCAGTATTTT. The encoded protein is CSARDLHGRGSTDTQYF.

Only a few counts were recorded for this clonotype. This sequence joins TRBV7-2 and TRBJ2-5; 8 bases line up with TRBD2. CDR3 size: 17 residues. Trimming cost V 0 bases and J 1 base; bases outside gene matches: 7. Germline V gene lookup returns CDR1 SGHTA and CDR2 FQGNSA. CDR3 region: CASSLAPGLGLQETQYF. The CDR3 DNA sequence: TGTGCCAGCAGCTTAGCGCCGGGACTAGGACTCCAAGAGACCCAGTACTTC.

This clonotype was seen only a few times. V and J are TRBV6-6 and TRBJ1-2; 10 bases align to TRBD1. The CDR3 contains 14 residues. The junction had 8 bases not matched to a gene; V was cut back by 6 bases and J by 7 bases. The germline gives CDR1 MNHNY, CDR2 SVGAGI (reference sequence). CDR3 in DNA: TGTGCCAGCAGCACGACAGGGGGCGCGGCTGGCTACACCTTC. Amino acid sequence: CASSTTGGAAGYTF.

DNA for the CDR3: TGTGCCAGCAGTTGGACTAGCGGGAGAAGGGGAGAGACCCAGTACTTC. Its protein product is CASSWTSGRRGETQYF. V gene TRBV7-2 combines with J gene TRBJ2-5; 13 bases fit TRBD2. V dropped 6 bases and J dropped 4; count of bases not matched to a gene: 8. This CDR3 is 16 amino acids long. Germline CDR1 and CDR2: SGHTA and FQGNSA.

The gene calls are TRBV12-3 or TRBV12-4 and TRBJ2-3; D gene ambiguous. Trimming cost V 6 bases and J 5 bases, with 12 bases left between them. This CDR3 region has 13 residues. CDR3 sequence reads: CASSQRPEDTQYF. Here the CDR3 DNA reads TGTGCCAGCAGCCAAAGACCCGAAGATACGCAGTATTTT.

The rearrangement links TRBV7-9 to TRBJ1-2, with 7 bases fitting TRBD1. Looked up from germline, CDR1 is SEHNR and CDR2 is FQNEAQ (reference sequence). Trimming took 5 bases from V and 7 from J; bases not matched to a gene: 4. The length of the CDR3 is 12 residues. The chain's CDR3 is CASSTQGTGYTF. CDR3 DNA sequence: TGTGCCAGCAGCACACAGGGGACTGGCTACACCTTC.

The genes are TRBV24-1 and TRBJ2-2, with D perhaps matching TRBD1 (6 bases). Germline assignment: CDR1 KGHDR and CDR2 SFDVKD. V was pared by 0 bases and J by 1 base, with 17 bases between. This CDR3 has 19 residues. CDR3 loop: CATSDLGQGTVQNTGELFF. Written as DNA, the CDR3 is TGTGCCACCAGTGATTTGGGTCAGGGGACGGTCCAGAACACCGGGGAGCTGTTTTTT.

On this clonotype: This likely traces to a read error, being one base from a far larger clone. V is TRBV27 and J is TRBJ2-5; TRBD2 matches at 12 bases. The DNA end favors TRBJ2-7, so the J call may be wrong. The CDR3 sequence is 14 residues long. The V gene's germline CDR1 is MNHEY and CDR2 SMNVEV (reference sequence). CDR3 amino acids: CASSRLAGDYEQYF. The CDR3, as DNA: TGTGCCAGCAGTAGACTAGCGGGAGACTACGAGCAGTACTTC.

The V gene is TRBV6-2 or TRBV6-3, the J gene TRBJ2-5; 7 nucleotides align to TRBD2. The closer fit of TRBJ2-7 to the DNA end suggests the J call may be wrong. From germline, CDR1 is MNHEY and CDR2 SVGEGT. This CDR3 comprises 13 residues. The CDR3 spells CASSDGGSPEQYF. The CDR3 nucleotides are TGTGCCAGCAGTGACGGCGGGAGCCCCGAGCAGTACTTC.

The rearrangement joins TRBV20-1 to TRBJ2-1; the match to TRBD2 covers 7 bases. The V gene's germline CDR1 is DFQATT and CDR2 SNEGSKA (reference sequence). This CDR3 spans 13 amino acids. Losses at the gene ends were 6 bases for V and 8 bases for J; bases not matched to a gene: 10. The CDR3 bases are TGCAGTGCCCGACTAGCCTCTATGTATGAGCAGTTCTTC. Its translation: CSARLASMYEQFF.

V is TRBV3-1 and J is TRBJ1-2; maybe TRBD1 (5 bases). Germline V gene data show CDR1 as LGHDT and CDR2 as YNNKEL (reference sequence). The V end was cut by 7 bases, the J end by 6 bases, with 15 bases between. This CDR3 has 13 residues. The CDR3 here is CASTRVGGDGYTF. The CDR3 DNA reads TGTGCCAGCACCCGGGTGGGAGGGGATGGCTACACCTTC.

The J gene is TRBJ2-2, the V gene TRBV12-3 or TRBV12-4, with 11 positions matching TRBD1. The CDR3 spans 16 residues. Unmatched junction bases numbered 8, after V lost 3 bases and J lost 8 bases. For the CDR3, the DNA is TGTGCCAGCAGTTTGGTTGGACAGGGGGCGAGAGGGGAGCTGTTTTTT. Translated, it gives CASSLVGQGARGELFF.

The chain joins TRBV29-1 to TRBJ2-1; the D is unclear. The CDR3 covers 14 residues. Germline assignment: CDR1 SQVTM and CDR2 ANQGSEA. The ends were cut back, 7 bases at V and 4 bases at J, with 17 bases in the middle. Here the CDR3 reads CSAADPALYNEQFF. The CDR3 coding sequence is TGCAGCGCCGCAGACCCGGCGCTTTACAATGAGCAGTTCTTC.

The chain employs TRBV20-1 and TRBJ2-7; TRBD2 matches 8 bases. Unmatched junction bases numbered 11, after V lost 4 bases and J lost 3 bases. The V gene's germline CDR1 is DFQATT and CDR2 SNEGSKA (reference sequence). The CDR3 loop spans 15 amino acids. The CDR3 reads CSANPRQREFYEQYF. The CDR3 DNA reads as TGCAGTGCTAACCCGAGGCAGCGGGAGTTCTACGAGCAGTACTTC.

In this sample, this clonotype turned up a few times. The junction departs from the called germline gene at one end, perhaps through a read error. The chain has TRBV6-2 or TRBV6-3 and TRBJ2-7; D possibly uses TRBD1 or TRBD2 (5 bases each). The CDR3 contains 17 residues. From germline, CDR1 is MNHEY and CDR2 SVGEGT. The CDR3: CASSYPGERGPLVEQYF. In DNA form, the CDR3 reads TGTGCTAGCAGTTACCCAGGCGAACGGGGCCCCCTTGTCGAGCAGTACTTC.